This TCR beta chain is from a study of T cells in Graves' hyperthyroidism and ophthalmopathy. Study information: Blood was drawn when the patient was first diagnosed and still untreated. Whole-study results and caveats: Separating ophthalmopathy from stable hyperthyroidism was achieved by a 13 V-J model.

Germline assignment: CDR1 SNHLY and CDR2 FYNNEI. The V gene lost 2 bases and the J gene lost 0 bases, with 10 bases spanning the gap. The CDR3 has 15 residues. This clonotype showed up many times. Its antigen is undetermined. Researchers took RNA transcripts and amplified the TCR beta CDR3 regions from them. The HTBI set primed first-round TCR CDR3 RT-PCR. TCRdb reprocessed the multiplex PCR reads with MiXCR, giving one entry per CDR3 protein. Among about 180,000 distinct CDR3 sequences listed, 15% to 20% were seen once. Diagnostic decisions used clinical symptoms, serum thyroxine and TRAb, thyroid ultrasound and orbital computed tomography. Extraction of PBMCs used more than 8.5 ml of fresh peripheral blood.

This sequence originates from a woman in her 50s with Graves' hyperthyroidism. Sequencing used blood. The chain joins TRBV2 to TRBJ1-1; D is uncertain. The CDR3 sequence is CASSEFRTMNTEAFF. DNA of the CDR3: TGTGCCAGCAGTGAATTCCGGACCATGAACACTGAAGCTTTCTTT.